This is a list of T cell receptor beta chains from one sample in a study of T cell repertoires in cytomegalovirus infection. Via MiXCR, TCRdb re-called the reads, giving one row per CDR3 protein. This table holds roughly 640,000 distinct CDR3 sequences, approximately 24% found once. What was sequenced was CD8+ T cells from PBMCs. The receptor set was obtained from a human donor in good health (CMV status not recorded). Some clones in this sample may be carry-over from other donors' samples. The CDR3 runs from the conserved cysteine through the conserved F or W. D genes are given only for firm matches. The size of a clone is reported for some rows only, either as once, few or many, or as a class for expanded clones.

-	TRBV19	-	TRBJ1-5	TGTGCCAGTAGTACCTCGGCGCAGCCCCAGCATTTT	CASSTSAQPQHF
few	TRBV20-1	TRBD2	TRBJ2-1	TGCAGTGCTCTTAGCGGGGCTTATATATCCTACAATGAGCAGTTCTTC	CSALSGAYISYNEQFF
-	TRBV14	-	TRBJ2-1	TGTGCCAGCAGCCAAGATCCCCCGACAGTCCAACTACCCACCTACAATGAGCAGTTCTTC	CASSQDPPTVQLPTYNEQFF
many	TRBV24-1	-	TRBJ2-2	TGTGCCACCAGTGATTTGCGCCTCCCCGGGGAGCTGTTTTTT	CATSDLRLPGELFF
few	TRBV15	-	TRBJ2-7	TGTGCCACCAGCAGAGGTCCAGGGGAGGACGAGCAGTACTTC	CATSRGPGEDEQYF
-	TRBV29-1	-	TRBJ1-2	TGCAGCGTTGTGGGGGACGCCTATGGCTACACCTTC	CSVVGDAYGYTF
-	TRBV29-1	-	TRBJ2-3	TGCAGCGTTGTTTCGGGGGAGGATGTATCAGATACGCAGTATTTT	CSVVSGEDVSDTQYF
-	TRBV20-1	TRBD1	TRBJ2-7	TGCAGTGCTAGACCCAAAGGGACAGGGAGGACCTACGAGCAGTACTTC	CSARPKGTGRTYEQYF
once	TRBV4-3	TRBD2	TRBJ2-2	TGCGCCAGCAGCCACTCGGGGGGGCCTAACACCGGGGAGCTGTTTTTT	CASSHSGGPNTGELFF
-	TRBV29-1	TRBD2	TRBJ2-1	TGCAGCGTCATCCTAGCGGGGGATGAGCAGTTCTTC	CSVILAGDEQFF
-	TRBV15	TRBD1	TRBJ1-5	TGTGCCACCAGCAGAGATGGGGGACAGGGCCATCAGCCCCAGCATTTT	CATSRDGGQGHQPQHF